This T cell receptor (beta chain) appears in the sequencing data of a study of blood T cell repertoires in COVID-19. Sequenced by immunoSEQ multiplex PCR; TCRdb stores in-frame clones only, minus some. Of roughly 250,000 clones detected, 70% to 90% appear once; the ten largest clones hold 4.3%. The CDR3 length is 16 residues. V gave up 5 bases and J gave up 7 bases; unmatched junction bases: 17. The germline gives CDR1 SEHNR, CDR2 FQNEAQ (reference sequence). This TCR came from a woman aged 25 to 39 who had recovered from COVID-19. The V and J genes are TRBV7-9 and TRBJ2-7; the match to TRBD2 covers 7 bases. Sequencing input: PBMCs or T cells enriched from blood (not recorded which). The CDR3, as DNA: TGTGCCAGCAGCCCTTTCCTTGGACCCTGGGAGGGGGAGCAGTACTTC. Translation: CASSPFLGPWEGEQYF.